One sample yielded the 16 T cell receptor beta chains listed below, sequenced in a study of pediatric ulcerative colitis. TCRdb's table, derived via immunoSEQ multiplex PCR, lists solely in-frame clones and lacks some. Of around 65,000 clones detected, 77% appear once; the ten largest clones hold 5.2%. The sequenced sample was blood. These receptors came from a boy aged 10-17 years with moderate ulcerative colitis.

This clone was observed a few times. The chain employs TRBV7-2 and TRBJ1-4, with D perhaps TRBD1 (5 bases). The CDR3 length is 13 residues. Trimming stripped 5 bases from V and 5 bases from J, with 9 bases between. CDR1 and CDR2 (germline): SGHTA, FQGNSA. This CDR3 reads CASSGGENEKLFF. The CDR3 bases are TGTGCCAGCAGCGGGGGGGAAAATGAAAAACTGTTTTTT. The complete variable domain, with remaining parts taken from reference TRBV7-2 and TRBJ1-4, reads GAGVSQSPSNKVTEKGKDVELRCDPISGHTALYWYRQSLGQGLEFLIYFQGNSAPDKSGLPSDRFSAERTGGSVSTLTIQRTQQEDSAVYLCASSGGENEKLFFGSGTQLSVL.

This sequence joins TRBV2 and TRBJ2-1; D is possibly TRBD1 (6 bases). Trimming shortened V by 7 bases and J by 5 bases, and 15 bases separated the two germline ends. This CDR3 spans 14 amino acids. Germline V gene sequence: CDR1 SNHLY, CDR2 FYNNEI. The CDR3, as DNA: TGTGCCAGCAAAGGGCAGGGGCCCAACAATGAGCAGTTCTTC. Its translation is CASKGQGPNNEQFF.

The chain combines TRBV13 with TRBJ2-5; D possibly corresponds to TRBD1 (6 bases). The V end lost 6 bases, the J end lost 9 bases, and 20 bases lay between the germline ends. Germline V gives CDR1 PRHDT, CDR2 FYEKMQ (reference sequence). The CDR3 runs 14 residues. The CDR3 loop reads CASRFKGGSRAQYF. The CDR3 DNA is TGTGCCAGCAGGTTCAAAGGGGGATCGCGCGCCCAGTACTTC. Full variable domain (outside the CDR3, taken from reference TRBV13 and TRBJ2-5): AAGVIQSPRHLIKEKRETATLKCYPIPRHDTVYWYQQGPGQDPQFLISFYEKMQSDKGSIPDRFSAQQFSDYHSELNMSSLELGDSALYFCASRFKGGSRAQYFGPGTRLLVL.

CDR3 region: CASSLIGVDYGYTF. The CDR3 nucleotides read TGTGCCAGCAGCTTAATCGGGGTAGACTATGGCTACACCTTC. The chain has TRBV5-6 and TRBJ1-2; no reliable D call. CDR1 SGHDT and CDR2 YYEEEE come from the germline V gene. The CDR3 covers 14 residues. With 2 bases removed from V and 3 bases from J, the gap between germline ends came to 11 bases.

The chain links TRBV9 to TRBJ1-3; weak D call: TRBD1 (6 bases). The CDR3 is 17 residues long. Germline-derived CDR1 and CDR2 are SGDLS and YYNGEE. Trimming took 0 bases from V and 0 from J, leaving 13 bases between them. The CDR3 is CASSVDLSRGSGNTIYF. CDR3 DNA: TGTGCCAGCAGCGTAGATCTATCCAGGGGCTCTGGAAACACCATATATTTT.

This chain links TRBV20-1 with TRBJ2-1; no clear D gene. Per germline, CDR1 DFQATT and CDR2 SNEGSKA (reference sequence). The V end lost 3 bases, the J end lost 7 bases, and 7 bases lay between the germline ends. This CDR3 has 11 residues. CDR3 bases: TGCAGTGCTAGTTCAAGAAATGAGCAGTTCTTC. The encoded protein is CSASSRNEQFF.

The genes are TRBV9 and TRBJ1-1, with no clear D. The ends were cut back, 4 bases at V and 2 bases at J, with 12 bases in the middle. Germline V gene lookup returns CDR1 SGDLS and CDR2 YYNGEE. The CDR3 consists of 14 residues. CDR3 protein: CASSSENGNTEAFF. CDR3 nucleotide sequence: TGTGCCAGCAGCTCAGAGAACGGAAACACTGAAGCTTTCTTT.

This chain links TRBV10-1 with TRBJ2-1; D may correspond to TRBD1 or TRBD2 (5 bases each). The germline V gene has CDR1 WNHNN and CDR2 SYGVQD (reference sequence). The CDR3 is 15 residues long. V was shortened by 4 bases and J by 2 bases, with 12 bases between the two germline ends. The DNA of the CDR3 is TGCGCCAGCAGTGGGACACTCGGGGCCTACAATGAGCAGTTCTTC. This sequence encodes CASSGTLGAYNEQFF.

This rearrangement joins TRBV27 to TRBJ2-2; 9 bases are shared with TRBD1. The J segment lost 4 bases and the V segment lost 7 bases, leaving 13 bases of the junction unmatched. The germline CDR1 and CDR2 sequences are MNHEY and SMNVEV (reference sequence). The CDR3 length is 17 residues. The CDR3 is CASIKGRGQGGTGELFF. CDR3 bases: TGTGCCAGCATCAAAGGGAGGGGACAGGGTGGCACCGGGGAGCTGTTTTTT.

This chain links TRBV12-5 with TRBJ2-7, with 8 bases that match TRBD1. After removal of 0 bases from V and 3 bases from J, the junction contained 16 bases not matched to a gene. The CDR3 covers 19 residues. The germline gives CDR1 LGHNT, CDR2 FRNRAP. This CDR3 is CASGLVIRGGRGRVYEQYF. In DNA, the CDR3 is TGTGCTAGTGGTTTGGTAATCCGGGGAGGCAGGGGGCGCGTCTACGAGCAGTACTTC.

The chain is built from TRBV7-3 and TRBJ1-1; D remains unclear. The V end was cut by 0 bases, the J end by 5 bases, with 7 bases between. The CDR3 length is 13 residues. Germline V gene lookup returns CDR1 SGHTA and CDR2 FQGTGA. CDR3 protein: CASSLTVGTEAFF. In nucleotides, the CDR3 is TGTGCCAGCAGCTTAACGGTCGGAACTGAAGCTTTCTTT.

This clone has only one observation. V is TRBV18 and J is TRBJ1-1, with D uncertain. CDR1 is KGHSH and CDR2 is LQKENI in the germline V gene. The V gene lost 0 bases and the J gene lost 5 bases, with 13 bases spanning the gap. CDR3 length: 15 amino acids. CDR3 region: CASSPPVGLTTEAFF. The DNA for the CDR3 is TGTGCCAGCTCACCACCTGTCGGCCTAACGACTGAAGCTTTCTTT. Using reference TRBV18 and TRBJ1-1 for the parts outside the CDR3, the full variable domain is NAGVMQNPRHLVRRRGQEARLRCSPMKGHSHVYWYRQLPEEGLKFMVYLQKENIIDESGMPKERFSAEFPKEGPSILRIQQVVRGDSAAYFCASSPPVGLTTEAFFGQGTRLTVV.

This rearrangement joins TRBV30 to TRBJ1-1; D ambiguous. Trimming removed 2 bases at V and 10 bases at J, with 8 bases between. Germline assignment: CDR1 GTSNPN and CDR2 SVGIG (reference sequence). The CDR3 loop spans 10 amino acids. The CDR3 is CAWSPGRAFF. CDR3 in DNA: TGTGCCTGGAGTCCGGGTAGAGCTTTCTTT. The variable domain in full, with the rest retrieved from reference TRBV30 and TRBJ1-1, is SQTIHQWPATLVQPVGSPLSLECTVEGTSNPNLYWYRQAAGRGLQLLFYSVGIGQISSEVPQNLSASRPQDRQFILSSKKLLLSDSGFYLCAWSPGRAFFGQGTRLTVV.

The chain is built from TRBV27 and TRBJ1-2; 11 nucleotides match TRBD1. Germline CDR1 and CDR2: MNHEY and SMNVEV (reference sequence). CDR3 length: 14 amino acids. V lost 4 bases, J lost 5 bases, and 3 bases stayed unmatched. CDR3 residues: CASSYGQGAYGYTF. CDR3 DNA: TGTGCCAGCAGTTACGGACAGGGGGCATATGGCTACACCTTC.

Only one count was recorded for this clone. Here the CDR3 reads CASRSSPISGNTIYF. The CDR3 DNA is TGTGCCAGCAGGTCGTCACCGATCTCTGGAAACACCATATATTTT. V usage is TRBV6-5 and J usage is TRBJ1-3; D unresolved. V shed 6 bases and J shed 0 bases, with 12 bases lying between them. The CDR3 has 15 residues. Per germline, CDR1 MNHEY and CDR2 SVGAGI.

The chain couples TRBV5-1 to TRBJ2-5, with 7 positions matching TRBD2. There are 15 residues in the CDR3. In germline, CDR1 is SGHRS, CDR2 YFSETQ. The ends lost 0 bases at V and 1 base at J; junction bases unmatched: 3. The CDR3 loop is CASSLGDYFQETQYF. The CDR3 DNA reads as TGCGCCAGCAGCTTGGGGGACTACTTCCAAGAGACCCAGTACTTC. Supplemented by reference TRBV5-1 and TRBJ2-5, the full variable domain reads KAGVTQTPRYLIKTRGQQVTLSCSPISGHRSVSWYQQTPGQGLQFLFEYFSETQRNKGNFPGRFSGRQFSNSRSEMNVSTLELGDSALYLCASSLGDYFQETQYFGPGTRLLVL.